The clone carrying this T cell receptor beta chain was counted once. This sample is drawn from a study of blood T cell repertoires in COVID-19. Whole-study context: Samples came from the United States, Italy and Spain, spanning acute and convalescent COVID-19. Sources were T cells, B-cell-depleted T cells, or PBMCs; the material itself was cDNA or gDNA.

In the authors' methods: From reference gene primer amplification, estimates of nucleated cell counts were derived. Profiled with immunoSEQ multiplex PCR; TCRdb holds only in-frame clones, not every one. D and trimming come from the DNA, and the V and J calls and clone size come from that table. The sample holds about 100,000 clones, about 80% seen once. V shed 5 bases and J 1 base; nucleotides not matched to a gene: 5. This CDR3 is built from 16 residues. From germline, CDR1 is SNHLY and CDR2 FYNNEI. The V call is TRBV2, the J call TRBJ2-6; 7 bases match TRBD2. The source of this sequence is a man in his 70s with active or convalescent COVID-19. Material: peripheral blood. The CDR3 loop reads CASSKGRVSGANVLTF. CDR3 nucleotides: TGTGCCAGCAGTAAAGGGAGGGTGTCTGGGGCCAACGTCCTGACTTTC.